The TCR beta chain described here comes from a study of cytomegalovirus exposure and HLA in healthy donors. General study points: Later work showed greater clonal expansion in HLA-associated TCR beta chains than in equally common others. A later analysis reported that several of the most significant clusters appeared to be linked to common viral pathogens, among them Epstein-Barr virus.

The germline V gene has CDR1 SEHNR and CDR2 FQNEAQ (reference sequence). The ends lost 3 bases at V and 8 bases at J; junction bases unmatched: 3. The CDR3 totals 12 residues. PCR employed 60 Vbeta and 13 Jbeta primers. Assay: immunoSEQ multiplex PCR; the TCRdb copy retains only in-frame clones and omits some. In the table there are under 130,000 clones, roughly 71% of which are singletons. Concerning this clone itself: Its antigen is undetermined.

Sequencing input: PBMCs. The chain carries TRBV7-9 and TRBJ1-1; TRBD1 agrees at 7 bases. This TCR derives from a man in his forties in good health and CMV-seropositive. The chain's CDR3 is CASSFDRVEAFF. The DNA of the CDR3 is TGTGCCAGCAGCTTCGACAGGGTGGAAGCTTTCTTT.